This section outlines one T cell receptor beta chain sequence together with its context. This specimen belongs to a study of blood T cell repertoires in COVID-19. TCRdb keeps only in-frame clones here, not all; method: immunoSEQ multiplex PCR. Of 100,000 or so clones listed, roughly 79% are singletons. V was pared by 5 bases and J by 2 bases, with 13 bases of the junction left unmatched. The length of the CDR3 is 18 residues. The germline V gene encodes CDR1 SGHTA and CDR2 FQGNSA. The receptor was isolated from a woman in her seventies with acute or convalescent COVID-19. The sample comprised peripheral blood. The chain recombines TRBV7-2 with TRBJ1-3, with 9 positions matching TRBD1. DNA of the CDR3: TGTGCCAGCAGCCTCAACCCGTCCGGGACAGGGACTGGAAACACCATATATTTT. As protein: CASSLNPSGTGTGNTIYF.